What follows are 4 T cell receptor beta chains derived from one specimen sequenced in a study of CD8+ T cells in alopecia areata (dated by TCRdb to 2017 to 2018). Library preparation used the immunoSEQ multiplex PCR assay. RNA was extracted from all samples and reverse transcribed into cDNA as template for TCR sequencing. The immuneACCESS repertoire file appears here via TCRdb, limited to in-frame rearrangements. These files lack a portion of the clones; in checked studies, under half of the deficit traces to unresolved V genes, and the cause of the others is not known. This sample gives more than 200,000 clones in total; 43% of them show up just once. The ten largest make up about 2.4% of the sample. Per the publication, the treatment or condition label means: oral pan-JAK inhibitor, 5-10 mg twice daily. The starting material was CD4+ T cells sorted from blood, obtained at approximately week 39, from a patient treated with tofacitinib. These receptors all come from a human donor with alopecia areata.

This clone was seen a few times. This rearrangement joins TRBV27 to TRBJ2-5; 7 bases map to TRBD2. The V and J ends lost 3 bases and 1 base, in that order; junction bases with no gene match: 8. The CDR3 extends over 16 amino acids. CDR1 is MNHEY and CDR2 is SMNVEV in the germline V gene (reference sequence). The CDR3 coding sequence is TGTGCCAGCAGTTTGTTGTCTAGCGGAACCCAAGAGACCCAGTACTTC. Amino acids: CASSLLSSGTQETQYF.

This clone was seen a handful of times. The V gene is TRBV13, the J gene TRBJ2-2; tentative D call: TRBD2 (5 bases). V was pared by 5 bases and J by 7 bases, with 17 bases between. This CDR3 region has 15 residues. Germline V gene data show CDR1 as PRHDT and CDR2 as FYEKMQ (reference sequence). The CDR3 DNA sequence: TGTGCCAGCAGCCAGAGGTTCGGGATGATCGGGGAGCTGTTTTTT. Residues: CASSQRFGMIGELFF.

The chain is built from TRBV30 and TRBJ2-7, with 9 bases aligning to TRBD2. From germline, CDR1 is GTSNPN and CDR2 SVGIG (reference sequence). The V segment lost 0 bases and the J segment 0 bases; nucleotides outside the gene matches: 6. The CDR3 extends over 16 amino acids. CDR3 loop: CAWSVSGRTSSYEQYF. The CDR3 DNA follows: TGTGCCTGGAGTGTGAGCGGGAGGACGAGCTCCTACGAGCAGTACTTC.

This clone was counted only a few times. V gene TRBV29-1 combines with J gene TRBJ2-1; D possibly uses TRBD1 or TRBD2 (6 bases each). Germline CDR1 is SQVTM and CDR2 is ANQGSEA. V lost 3 bases, J lost 4 bases, and 10 bases lay in between. The CDR3 covers 13 residues. The chain's CDR3 is CSVDGGPYNEQFF. Written as DNA, the CDR3 is TGCAGCGTTGACGGGGGCCCTTACAATGAGCAGTTCTTC.